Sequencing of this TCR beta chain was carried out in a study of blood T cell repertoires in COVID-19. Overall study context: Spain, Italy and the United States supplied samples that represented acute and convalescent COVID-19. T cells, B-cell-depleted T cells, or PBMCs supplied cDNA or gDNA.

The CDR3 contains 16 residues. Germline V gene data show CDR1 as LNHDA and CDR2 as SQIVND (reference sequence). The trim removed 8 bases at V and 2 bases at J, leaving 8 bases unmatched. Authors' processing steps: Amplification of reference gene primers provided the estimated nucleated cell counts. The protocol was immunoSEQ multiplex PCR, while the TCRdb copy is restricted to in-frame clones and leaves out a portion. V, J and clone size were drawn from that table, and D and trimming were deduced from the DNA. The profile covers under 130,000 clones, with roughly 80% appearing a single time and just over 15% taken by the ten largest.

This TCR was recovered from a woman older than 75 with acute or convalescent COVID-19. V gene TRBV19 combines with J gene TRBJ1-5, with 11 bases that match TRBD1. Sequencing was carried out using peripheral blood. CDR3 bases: TGTGCCAGTTCGAGAGGACAGGGGGCGCGCAATCAGCCCCAGCATTTT. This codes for CASSRGQGARNQPQHF.